This record concerns one T cell receptor (beta chain) sequence. The data derive from a study of blood T cell repertoires in COVID-19. Study summary: From the United States, Italy and Spain came samples of acute and convalescent COVID-19. PBMCs, B-cell-depleted T cells, or T cells were the source of the cDNA or gDNA that made up the material.

V was pared by 4 bases and J by 0 bases, with 6 bases between. CDR3 length equals 13 residues. TCRdb's table, derived via immunoSEQ multiplex PCR, lists solely in-frame clones and lacks some. In the table there are over 10,000 clones, approximately 88% of which are singletons. Sample: peripheral blood. The TCR comes from a human donor in a cohort sampled during active COVID-19. The chain joins TRBV12-3 or TRBV12-4 to TRBJ1-1; D gene ambiguous. CDR3 DNA: TGTGCCAGCAGTTCCTCCGTGAACACTGAAGCTTTCTTT. This gives the protein CASSSSVNTEAFF.